This entry features one T cell receptor (beta chain) sequence. The repertoire was sequenced with immunoSEQ multiplex PCR; TCRdb's copy has only in-frame clones and lacks some. The repertoire includes about 50,000 clones, more than 75% of them detected once, and 5.9% sits in the top ten. The sample belongs to a study of blood T cell repertoires in COVID-19. V shed 4 bases, J shed 1 base, and the junction held 11 bases outside the gene matches. The germline V gene encodes CDR1 LGHDT and CDR2 YNNKEL (reference sequence). The CDR3 spans 17 residues. V usage is TRBV3-1 (or the pseudogene TRBV3-2) and J usage is TRBJ2-5; 8 bases align to TRBD2. The source is a woman aged 55-69 years with acute or convalescent COVID-19. Sequencing was done on a sample of peripheral blood. The CDR3 nucleotides read TGTGCCAGCAGCCCCCGGCGGGGGGCGAGGGTCCAAGAGACCCAGTACTTC. It codes for CASSPRRGARVQETQYF.